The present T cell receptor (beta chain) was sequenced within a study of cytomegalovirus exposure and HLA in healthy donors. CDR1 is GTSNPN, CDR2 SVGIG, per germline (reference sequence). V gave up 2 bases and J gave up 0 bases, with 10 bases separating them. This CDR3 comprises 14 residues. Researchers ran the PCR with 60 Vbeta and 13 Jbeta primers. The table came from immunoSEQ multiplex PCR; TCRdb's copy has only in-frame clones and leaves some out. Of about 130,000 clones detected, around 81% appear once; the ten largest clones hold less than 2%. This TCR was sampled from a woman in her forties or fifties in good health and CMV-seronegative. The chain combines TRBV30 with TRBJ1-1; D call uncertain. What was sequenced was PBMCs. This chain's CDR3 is CAWSPTPMNTEAFF. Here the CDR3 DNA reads TGTGCCTGGAGTCCGACACCCATGAACACTGAAGCTTTCTTT.